This T cell receptor (beta chain) was identified during a study of early T cells in non-severe SARS-CoV-2 infection. TCRdb used MiXCR to reprocess the 5' RACE reads, holding one entry per CDR3 protein. This table holds roughly 120,000 distinct CDR3 sequences, roughly 12% found once. The CDR3 covers 16 residues. V dropped 3 bases and J dropped 1; count of bases not matched to a gene: 7. CDR1 SGHRS and CDR2 YFSETQ come from the germline V gene. This clonotype was counted only a few times. The J gene is TRBJ2-7, the V gene TRBV5-1; TRBD1 aligns across 10 bases. The sequence was collected from an adult who was a healthcare worker with PCR-confirmed SARS-CoV-2 infection or an uninfected control (not recorded which). The sequenced sample was whole blood, obtained at baseline. This CDR3 reads CASSSDRGRRSYEQYF. The CDR3 DNA is TGCGCCAGCAGCTCCGACAGGGGGCGAAGGTCCTACGAGCAGTACTTC. The full variable domain, completed using reference TRBV5-1 and TRBJ2-7, is KAGVTQTPRYLIKTRGQQVTLSCSPISGHRSVSWYQQTPGQGLQFLFEYFSETQRNKGNFPGRFSGRQFSNSRSEMNVSTLELGDSALYLCASSSDRGRRSYEQYFGPGTRLTVT.